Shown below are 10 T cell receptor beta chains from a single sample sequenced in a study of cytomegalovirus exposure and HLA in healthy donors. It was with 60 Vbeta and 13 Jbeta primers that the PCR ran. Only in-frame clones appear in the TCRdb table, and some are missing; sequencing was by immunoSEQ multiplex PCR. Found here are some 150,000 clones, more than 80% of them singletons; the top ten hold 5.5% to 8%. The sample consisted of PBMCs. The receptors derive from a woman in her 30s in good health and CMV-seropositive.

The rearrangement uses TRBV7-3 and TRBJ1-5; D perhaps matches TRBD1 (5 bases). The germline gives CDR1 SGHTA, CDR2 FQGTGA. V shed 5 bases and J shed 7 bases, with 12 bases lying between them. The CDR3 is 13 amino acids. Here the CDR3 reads CASSQGVEQPQHF. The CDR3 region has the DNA TGTGCCAGCAGCCAAGGGGTGGAGCAGCCCCAGCATTTT.

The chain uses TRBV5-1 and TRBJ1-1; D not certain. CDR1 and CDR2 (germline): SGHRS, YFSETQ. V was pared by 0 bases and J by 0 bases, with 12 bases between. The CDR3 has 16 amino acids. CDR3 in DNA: TGCGCCAGCAGCTTGGGGCCGGGTGGCATGAACACTGAAGCTTTCTTT. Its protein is CASSLGPGGMNTEAFF.

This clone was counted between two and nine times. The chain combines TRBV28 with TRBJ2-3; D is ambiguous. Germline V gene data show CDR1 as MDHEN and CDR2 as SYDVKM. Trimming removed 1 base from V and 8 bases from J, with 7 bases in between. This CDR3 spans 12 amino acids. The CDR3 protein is CASSLFFGTQYF. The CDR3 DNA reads TGTGCCAGCAGTTTATTCTTCGGTACGCAGTATTTT.

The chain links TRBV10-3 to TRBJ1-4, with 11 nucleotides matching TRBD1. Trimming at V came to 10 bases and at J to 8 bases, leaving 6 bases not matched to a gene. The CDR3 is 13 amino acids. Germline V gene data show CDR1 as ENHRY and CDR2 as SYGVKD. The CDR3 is CASRTGGDEKLFF. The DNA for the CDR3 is TGTGCCAGCCGGACAGGGGGCGACGAAAAACTGTTTTTT.

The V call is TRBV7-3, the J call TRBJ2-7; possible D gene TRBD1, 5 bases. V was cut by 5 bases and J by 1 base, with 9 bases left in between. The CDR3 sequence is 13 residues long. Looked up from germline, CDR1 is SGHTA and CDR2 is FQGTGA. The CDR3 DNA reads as TGTGCCAGCAGCCTGGACACGTCCTACGAGCAGTACTTC. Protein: CASSLDTSYEQYF.

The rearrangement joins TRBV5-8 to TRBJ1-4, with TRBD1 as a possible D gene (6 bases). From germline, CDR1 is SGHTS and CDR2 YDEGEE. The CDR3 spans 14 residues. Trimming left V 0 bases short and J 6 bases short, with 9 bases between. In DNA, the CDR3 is TGTGCCAGCAGCTTGGGGACAGATCATGAAAAACTGTTTTTT. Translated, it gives CASSLGTDHEKLFF.

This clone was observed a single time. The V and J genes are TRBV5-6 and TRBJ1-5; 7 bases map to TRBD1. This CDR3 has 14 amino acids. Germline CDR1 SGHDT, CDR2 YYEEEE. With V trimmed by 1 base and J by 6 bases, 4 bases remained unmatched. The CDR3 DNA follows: TGTGCCAGCAGCTTGTTTGCAGGGGGTCAGCCCCAGCATTTT. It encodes CASSLFAGGQPQHF. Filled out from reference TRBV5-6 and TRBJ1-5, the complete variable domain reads DAGVTQSPTHLIKTRGQQVTLRCSPKSGHDTVSWYQQALGQGPQFIFQYYEEEERQRGNFPDRFSGHQFPNYSSELNVNALLLGDSALYLCASSLFAGGQPQHFGDGTRLSIL.

Written as DNA, the CDR3 is TGTGCCAGCAGCTTTACTAGCGGGGGAGAAGAGACCCAGTACTTC. This codes for CASSFTSGGEETQYF. The chain recombines TRBV7-2 with TRBJ2-5, with 11 bases matching TRBD2. V was clipped by 3 bases and J by 3 bases; unmatched bases: 3. Germline assignment: CDR1 SGHTA and CDR2 FQGNSA. This CDR3 has 15 residues.

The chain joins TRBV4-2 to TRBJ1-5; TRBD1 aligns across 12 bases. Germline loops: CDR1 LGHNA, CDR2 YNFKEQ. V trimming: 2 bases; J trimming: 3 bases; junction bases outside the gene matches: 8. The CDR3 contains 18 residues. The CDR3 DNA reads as TGTGCCAGCAGCCAATATTGGGACAGGGGGCAAAACAATCAGCCCCAGCATTTT. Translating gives CASSQYWDRGQNNQPQHF.

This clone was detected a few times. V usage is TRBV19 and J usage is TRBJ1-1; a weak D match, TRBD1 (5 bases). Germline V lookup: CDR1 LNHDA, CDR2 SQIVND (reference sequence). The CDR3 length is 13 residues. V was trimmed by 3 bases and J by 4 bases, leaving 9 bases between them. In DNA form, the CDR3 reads TGTGCCAGTAGTATGGCCAGGGCCACTGAAGCTTTCTTT. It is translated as CASSMARATEAFF. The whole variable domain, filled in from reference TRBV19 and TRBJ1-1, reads DGGITQSPKYLFRKEGQNVTLSCEQNLNHDAMYWYRQDPGQGLRLIYYSQIVNDFQKGDIAEGYSVSREKKESFPLTVTSAQKNPTAFYLCASSMARATEAFFGQGTRLTVV.